The 22 T cell receptor beta chains reported below all come from one sample, sequenced in a study of cytomegalovirus exposure and HLA in healthy donors. The PCR contained 60 Vbeta and 13 Jbeta primers. Repertoires were generated with immunoSEQ multiplex PCR, while TCRdb's copy carries only in-frame clones and drops some. The repertoire holds 90,000 to 120,000 clones, with 60% to 80% as singletons. What was sequenced was PBMCs. These receptors were taken from a man aged 60 to 69 in good health and CMV-seropositive.

This chain uses TRBV19 with TRBJ1-4; D is undetermined. CDR3 length: 14 residues. Germline assignment: CDR1 LNHDA and CDR2 SQIVND (reference sequence). The germline V and J ends were trimmed by 4 bases and 4 bases, with 10 bases remaining between them. CDR3 bases: TGTGCCAGTAGTAAGGGAGACCTTAATGAAAAACTGTTTTTT. It specifies CASSKGDLNEKLFF. Complete variable domain (other parts from reference TRBV19 and TRBJ1-4): DGGITQSPKYLFRKEGQNVTLSCEQNLNHDAMYWYRQDPGQGLRLIYYSQIVNDFQKGDIAEGYSVSREKKESFPLTVTSAQKNPTAFYLCASSKGDLNEKLFFGSGTQLSVL.

This rearrangement joins TRBV27 to TRBJ1-1; a weak D match, TRBD1 (6 bases). The germline CDR1 and CDR2 sequences are MNHEY and SMNVEV (reference sequence). V lost 5 bases, J lost 3 bases, and 25 bases lay in between. CDR3 length: 18 residues. The CDR3 protein is CASSPPHRVRVVHTEAFF. As DNA, the CDR3 is TGTGCCAGCAGTCCACCTCACAGGGTCCGCGTGGTACACACTGAAGCTTTCTTT.

The chain uses TRBV7-9 and TRBJ1-2, with unresolved D. The CDR3 runs to 14 residues. The V end lost 5 bases, the J end lost 5 bases, and 15 bases lay between the germline ends. Germline assignment: CDR1 SEHNR and CDR2 FQNEAQ (reference sequence). Written as DNA, the CDR3 is TGTGCCAGCAGCCCTGAGGGTAGAGCTTATGGCTACACCTTC. It encodes CASSPEGRAYGYTF.

The chain links TRBV10-3 to TRBJ1-1; 7 bases are a match to TRBD1. CDR1 is ENHRY, CDR2 SYGVKD, per germline. This CDR3 has 13 residues. The V gene end was trimmed by 10 bases and the J gene end by 5 bases; junction bases not matched to a gene: 10. The chain's CDR3 is CATLGQMGTEAFF. The CDR3 region has the DNA TGTGCCACCTTGGGACAGATGGGGACTGAAGCTTTCTTT.

This sequence joins TRBV5-1 and TRBJ2-1, with 8 bases fitting TRBD2. The CDR3 is 13 residues long. CDR1 and CDR2 (germline): SGHRS, YFSETQ. Germline trimming cut 3 bases from V and 7 bases from J; bases unmatched to any gene: 3. Written as DNA, the CDR3 is TGCGCCAGCAGCTGGGAGCGGGGGAATGAGCAGTTCTTC. Translating gives CASSWERGNEQFF.

This clone appeared a few times. This chain uses TRBV5-4 with TRBJ1-4; TRBD1 might be the D (6 bases). CDR1 and CDR2 from the germline V gene are SGHNT and YYREEE (reference sequence). V was trimmed by 5 bases and J by 8 bases, leaving 16 bases between them. This CDR3 has 14 amino acids. The CDR3 nucleotides read TGTGCCAGCAGGACTCAGGGGCCTGGGGAAAAACTGTTTTTT. Its protein is CASRTQGPGEKLFF.

This clone was seen a handful of times. The rearrangement uses TRBV5-5 and TRBJ1-3; D gene ambiguous. Trimming shortened V by 5 bases and J by 3 bases, and 6 bases separated the two germline ends. The CDR3 runs to 12 residues. Germline V gene lookup returns CDR1 SGHKS and CDR2 YYEKEE (reference sequence). This CDR3 reads CASRAFGNTIYF. As DNA, the CDR3 is TGTGCCAGCAGGGCCTTTGGAAACACCATATATTTT.

J is TRBJ2-1 and V is TRBV2, with D perhaps matching TRBD2 (5 bases). CDR1 is SNHLY, CDR2 FYNNEI, per germline. The V gene lost 11 bases and the J gene lost 0 bases, with 14 bases spanning the gap. There are 14 residues in the CDR3. CDR3 in amino acids: CADRQGSSYNEQFF. The CDR3 nucleotides are TGTGCCGACCGACAAGGGAGCTCCTACAATGAGCAGTTCTTC.

The V and J genes are TRBV27 and TRBJ2-2; D gene unclear. Germline values: CDR1 MNHEY, CDR2 SMNVEV (reference sequence). V gave up 0 bases and J gave up 3 bases, with 14 bases separating them. This CDR3 is built from 17 residues. The CDR3 coding sequence is TGTGCCAGCAGTTTATCGATAACCAGAACCGACACCGGGGAGCTGTTTTTT. It specifies CASSLSITRTDTGELFF.

The CDR3 DNA follows: TGTGCCAGCAGCTCGGATAGGGACTCTTACAATGAGCAGTTCTTC. Protein: CASSSDRDSYNEQFF. The V gene is TRBV5-4, the J gene TRBJ2-1; tentative D call: TRBD2 (6 bases). V was pared by 3 bases and J by 4 bases, with 14 bases between. The CDR3 has 15 amino acids. Germline V gene data show CDR1 as SGHNT and CDR2 as YYREEE (reference sequence).

The V call is TRBV19, the J call TRBJ1-4; 12 bases align to TRBD1. Germline V gene lookup returns CDR1 LNHDA and CDR2 SQIVND (reference sequence). This CDR3 is built from 19 residues. The CDR3 reads CARCPRDRGRFKTNEKLFF. CDR3 DNA sequence: TGTGCGCGCTGCCCCCGGGACAGGGGGCGATTTAAAACTAATGAAAAACTGTTTTTT.

This clone has more than one count but fewer than ten. V and J are TRBV4-1 and TRBJ1-5; 9 nucleotides agree with TRBD1. Trimming took 1 base from V and 4 from J; bases not matched to a gene: 5. CDR3 size: 16 residues. From germline, CDR1 is MGHRA and CDR2 YSYEKL. The CDR3 nucleotides read TGCGCCAGCAGCCAAGTAGAGGGACAGGGTAATCAGCCCCAGCATTTT. Its translation: CASSQVEGQGNQPQHF.

A single count supports this clone. The chain combines TRBV2 with TRBJ1-6; D ambiguous. The length of the CDR3 is 13 residues. CDR1 and CDR2 (germline): SNHLY, FYNNEI. V was trimmed by 6 bases and J by 9 bases, leaving 12 bases between them. The CDR3 is CASRLSPGSPLHF. Here the CDR3 DNA reads TGTGCCAGCAGACTTAGTCCCGGTTCACCCCTCCACTTT.

Only one count was recorded for this clone. V and J are TRBV4-2 and TRBJ2-5; 8 positions agree with TRBD1. Matching the DNA end better, TRBJ2-7 makes the J call doubtful. Germline V gene sequence: CDR1 LGHNA, CDR2 YNFKEQ. The CDR3 sequence is 14 residues long. CDR3: CASSQEGDRNEQYF. CDR3 in DNA: TGTGCCAGCAGCCAAGAAGGGGACAGGAACGAGCAGTACTTC.

The genes are TRBV5-1 and TRBJ1-2; D is undetermined. The germline V gene has CDR1 SGHRS and CDR2 YFSETQ. CDR3 size: 15 residues. Trimming pared 0 bases from V and 3 bases from J, leaving 12 bases between. CDR3 protein: CASSLVRGLDYGYTF. In DNA form, the CDR3 reads TGCGCCAGCAGCTTGGTTCGGGGTTTGGACTATGGCTACACCTTC. Variable domain in full (rest from reference TRBV5-1 and TRBJ1-2): KAGVTQTPRYLIKTRGQQVTLSCSPISGHRSVSWYQQTPGQGLQFLFEYFSETQRNKGNFPGRFSGRQFSNSRSEMNVSTLELGDSALYLCASSLVRGLDYGYTFGSGTRLTVV.

The chain combines TRBV11-2 with TRBJ2-2; 8 bases fit TRBD2. The J segment lost 1 base and the V segment lost 1 base, leaving 5 bases of the junction unmatched. The CDR3 consists of 17 residues. Germline CDR1 and CDR2: SGHAT and FQNNGV. CDR3 amino acids: CASSLAAGGRNTGELFF. CDR3 nucleotide sequence: TGTGCCAGCAGCTTAGCCGCGGGGGGTCGGAACACCGGGGAGCTGTTTTTT.

This clone was observed a few times. The V and J genes are TRBV10-2 and TRBJ1-5, with 8 bases lining up with TRBD1. Trimming removed 3 bases from V and 7 bases from J; junction bases left unmatched: 2. The CDR3 covers 13 residues. The germline V gene has CDR1 WSHSY and CDR2 SAAADI. In DNA, the CDR3 is TGCGCCAGCAGTGAACAGGGGGGACAGCCCCAGCATTTT. Protein product: CASSEQGGQPQHF.

V and J are TRBV18 and TRBJ2-7, with 8 bases that match TRBD1. Germline V gives CDR1 KGHSH, CDR2 LQKENI. The CDR3 length is 15 residues. The trim removed 0 bases at V and 3 bases at J, leaving 4 bases unmatched. This chain's CDR3 is CASSPPGQAIYEQYF. DNA for the CDR3: TGTGCCAGCTCACCACCGGGACAGGCTATCTACGAGCAGTACTTC. Variable domain in full (rest from reference TRBV18 and TRBJ2-7): NAGVMQNPRHLVRRRGQEARLRCSPMKGHSHVYWYRQLPEEGLKFMVYLQKENIIDESGMPKERFSAEFPKEGPSILRIQQVVRGDSAAYFCASSPPGQAIYEQYFGPGTRLTVT.

This clone occurred many times. V gene TRBV6-5 combines with J gene TRBJ2-2; 8 nucleotides line up with TRBD1. CDR3 length: 13 residues. After removal of 6 bases from V and 6 bases from J, the junction contained 3 bases not matched to a gene. The germline V gene encodes CDR1 MNHEY and CDR2 SVGAGI. For the CDR3, the DNA is TGTGCCAGCAGGACAGGGGAGGCCGGGGAGCTGTTTTTT. Protein product: CASRTGEAGELFF.

Concerning this clone itself: At the DNA level, this CDR3 is encoded by other sequences in the same sample as well. The chain has TRBV28 and TRBJ1-6, with D perhaps matching TRBD1 (6 bases). The CDR3 length is 14 residues. The V gene's germline CDR1 is MDHEN and CDR2 SYDVKM. V was cut by 1 base and J by 14 bases, with 15 bases left in between. CDR3 region: CASSLLTTGYALHF. The CDR3 coding sequence is TGTGCCAGCAGTTTATTAACTACAGGGTACGCCCTCCACTTT.

This clone showed up just once. The V call is TRBV12-5, the J call TRBJ1-4; 9 bases line up with TRBD1. Germline CDR1 and CDR2: LGHNT and FRNRAP. Trimming cost V 5 bases and J 7 bases; bases outside gene matches: 8. CDR3 size: 15 residues. Written as DNA, the CDR3 is TGTGCTAGTGGTCCGGGACAGGGAAGTAGTGAAAAACTGTTTTTT. As protein: CASGPGQGSSEKLFF. Together with reference TRBV12-5 and TRBJ1-4, the CDR3 gives the full variable domain: DARVTQTPRHKVTEMGQEVTMRCQPILGHNTVFWYRQTMMQGLELLAYFRNRAPLDDSGMPKDRFSAEMPDATLATLKIQPSEPRDSAVYFCASGPGQGSSEKLFFGSGTQLSVL.

This sequence joins TRBV4-2 and TRBJ2-5; 12 bases fit TRBD1. The CDR3 spans 16 residues. The germline V gene encodes CDR1 LGHNA and CDR2 YNFKEQ. V gave up 5 bases and J gave up 5 bases; unmatched junction bases: 9. CDR3 sequence reads: CASSFIPGQGAETQYF. The CDR3 DNA follows: TGTGCCAGCAGCTTTATACCGGGACAGGGGGCTGAGACCCAGTACTTC.